The 14 T cell receptor beta chains below all came from one sample that was sequenced in a study of cytomegalovirus exposure and HLA in healthy donors. The PCR employed 60 Vbeta primers together with 13 Jbeta primers. Sequenced by immunoSEQ multiplex PCR; TCRdb stores in-frame clones only, minus some. This table has about 70,000 clones, 85% to 90% appearing once. The specimen was PBMCs. Receptors originate from a woman aged 25 to 39 in good health and CMV-seropositive.

The V and J genes are TRBV7-9 and TRBJ1-2; 7 positions agree with TRBD1. This CDR3 has 13 residues. Germline V gene sequence: CDR1 SEHNR, CDR2 FQNEAQ (reference sequence). V trimming: 3 bases; J trimming: 8 bases; junction bases outside the gene matches: 6. The CDR3 loop is CASSLTGIRGYTF. DNA of the CDR3: TGTGCCAGCAGCTTGACAGGGATAAGGGGCTACACCTTC.

This clone was detected once. The chain combines TRBV7-9 with TRBJ2-1; possible D gene TRBD2, 6 bases. V was trimmed by 5 bases and J by 0 bases, leaving 14 bases between them. Germline V gene data show CDR1 as SEHNR and CDR2 as FQNEAQ (reference sequence). This CDR3 is built from 16 residues. The CDR3 region is CASSTLNGSSYNEQFF. CDR3 nucleotide sequence: TGTGCCAGCAGCACCCTCAACGGGAGCTCCTACAATGAGCAGTTCTTC.

The V call is TRBV7-9, the J call TRBJ1-2, with D unclear. From germline, CDR1 is SEHNR and CDR2 FQNEAQ (reference sequence). The CDR3 runs to 15 residues. Trimming removed 6 bases from V and 5 bases from J, with 19 bases in between. The CDR3 DNA sequence: TGTGCCAGCAGTGGGCTAGCTGGCGCGAGATATGGCTACACCTTC. Protein product: CASSGLAGARYGYTF.

The chain joins TRBV19 to TRBJ2-1, with 7 bases aligning to TRBD2. The CDR3 contains 13 residues. The V gene end was trimmed by 1 base and the J gene end by 12 bases; junction bases not matched to a gene: 6. Per germline, CDR1 LNHDA and CDR2 SQIVND (reference sequence). The CDR3 nucleotides are TGTGCCAGTAGTATAGTTCCGGGAGGTTTGCAGTTCTTC. Translation: CASSIVPGGLQFF.

The chain has TRBV4-1 and TRBJ2-1; TRBD2 agrees at 8 bases. Germline-derived CDR1 and CDR2 are MGHRA and YSYEKL. The CDR3 runs to 14 residues. With V trimmed by 0 bases and J by 9 bases, 4 bases remained unmatched. CDR3 coding DNA: TGCGCCAGCAGCCAAGATGAACTAGCGGCTGAGCAGTTCTTC. Translating it yields CASSQDELAAEQFF.

The chain recombines TRBV7-7 with TRBJ1-1; 9 bases line up with TRBD1. Germline V CDR1 and CDR2: SSHAT, FNYEAQ (reference sequence). This CDR3 has 13 residues. V was clipped by 5 bases and J by 5 bases; unmatched bases: 3. The CDR3 reads CASSLGTGTEAFF. Written as DNA, the CDR3 is TGTGCCAGCAGCCTTGGGACAGGGACTGAAGCTTTCTTT.

V is TRBV27 and J is TRBJ1-1; no definite D call. CDR3 length: 14 residues. With 8 bases removed from V and 0 bases from J, the gap between germline ends came to 13 bases. CDR1 and CDR2 from the germline V gene are MNHEY and SMNVEV (reference sequence). CDR3 amino acids: CASGIQSLNTEAFF. The CDR3 DNA follows: TGTGCCAGCGGAATACAGTCCTTGAACACTGAAGCTTTCTTT.

The chain carries TRBV6-5 and TRBJ1-5; TRBD1 matches 11 bases. The junction had 8 bases not matched to a gene; V was cut back by 6 bases and J by 7 bases. The CDR3 has 15 amino acids. Per the germline V gene, CDR1 is MNHEY and CDR2 is SVGAGI. CDR3 in amino acids: CASSPGTGGSQPQHF. The CDR3, as DNA: TGTGCCAGCAGCCCCGGGACAGGGGGTTCCCAGCCCCAGCATTTT.

The J gene is TRBJ2-5, the V gene TRBV19; 9 positions match TRBD2. Germline-derived CDR1 and CDR2 are LNHDA and SQIVND (reference sequence). This CDR3 contains 16 residues. Trimming took 8 bases from V and 2 from J; bases not matched to a gene: 12. CDR3 DNA: TGTGCCAGTGCTCCCCTTAGCGGGAGTAGGCAAGAGACCCAGTACTTC. Protein product: CASAPLSGSRQETQYF.

This chain joins TRBV2 and TRBJ2-6; D is ambiguous. Germline V CDR1 and CDR2: SNHLY, FYNNEI. The CDR3 totals 14 residues. V was pared by 2 bases and J by 0 bases, with 2 bases between. CDR3 region: CASSERSGANVLTF. Here the CDR3 DNA reads TGTGCCAGCAGTGAACGCTCTGGGGCCAACGTCCTGACTTTC.

The chain couples TRBV11-2 to TRBJ2-5; possibly TRBD2 for D (6 bases). This CDR3 has 15 amino acids. From germline, CDR1 is SGHAT and CDR2 FQNNGV. Trimming removed 2 bases from V and 1 base from J, with 11 bases in between. The DNA for the CDR3 is TGTGCCAGCAGCTTAAGGTTTAGCGGCCAAGAGACCCAGTACTTC. It specifies CASSLRFSGQETQYF.

This clone was seen once. This chain connects TRBV6-5 to TRBJ2-7, with TRBD1 as a possible D gene (6 bases). Germline V gene sequence: CDR1 MNHEY, CDR2 SVGAGI. V lost 0 bases, J lost 0 bases, and 12 bases lay in between. The CDR3 is made up of 16 amino acids. CDR3 loop: CASSYSAGVSSYEQYF. Written as DNA, the CDR3 is TGTGCCAGCAGTTACTCGGCAGGGGTGAGCTCCTACGAGCAGTACTTC.

The chain is built from TRBV2 and TRBJ1-5; TRBD1 matches 11 bases. The CDR3 covers 16 residues. In germline, CDR1 is SNHLY, CDR2 FYNNEI. Germline trimming cut 6 bases from V and 4 bases from J; bases unmatched to any gene: 8. The CDR3 protein is CASRLLGTGGNQPQHF. The CDR3, as DNA: TGTGCCAGCAGGCTTCTGGGGACAGGGGGTAATCAGCCCCAGCATTTT. Full variable domain (missing parts from reference TRBV2 and TRBJ1-5): EPEVTQTPSHQVTQMGQEVILRCVPISNHLYFYWYRQILGQKVEFLVSFYNNEISEKSEIFDDQFSVERPDGSNFTLKIRSTKLEDSAMYFCASRLLGTGGNQPQHFGDGTRLSIL.

The chain is built from TRBV5-1 and TRBJ2-5; the D gene is possibly TRBD1 (6 bases). This CDR3 is 16 amino acids long. V lost 0 bases, J lost 1 base, and 13 bases lay in between. The germline CDR1 and CDR2 sequences are SGHRS and YFSETQ. The CDR3 coding sequence is TGCGCCAGCAGCTTGGACCCGCAGGGGCTCCAAGAGACCCAGTACTTC. Residues: CASSLDPQGLQETQYF.